This TCR beta chain was obtained from a study of T cell responses to AZD1222 COVID-19 vaccine (dated by TCRdb to 2020 to 2023). About the study as a whole: Because spike-specific TCR depth and breadth did not differ between the two schedules, AZD1222 recipients who got a second dose at roughly 4 weeks were pooled with those who got a second dose at roughly 12 weeks. A total of 230 to 250 trial participants underwent TCR sequencing, of whom 200 to 220 had received two doses of AZD1222 and 26 had received two doses of the MenACWY control vaccine. Trial participants were enrolled into age subgroups of 18-55, 56-69 and 70-plus years, which contained approximately 150, 28 and 58 TCR-sequenced participants, respectively. Broad study findings and their caveats: Vaccine-associated CD4 TCRs spanned the whole spike protein, with dominant responses in regions 160-218 and 743-854. Spike-specific TCR breadth and depth rose significantly after two AZD1222 doses compared with day 0 and with MenACWY recipients. Reportedly, almost half of the unique spike-specific TCRs recognized epitopes lying outside the regions that are mutated in the B.1.351 and B.1.1.7 variants. Most participants were white British and females outnumbered males, and the authors suggested that clonal diversity may have been underestimated. Because no day 14 peak-response samples were available, the repertoires could be characterized only after the peak T cell response. In the small 56-69-year group, the increase in depth fell short of significance, most likely because of low power. Conclusions about previously exposed vaccinees are limited, since just six or seven AZD1222 recipients were seropositive for SARS-CoV-2 at baseline.

Explained via the paper, the time point label denotes: baseline before first vaccination. Samples from vaccinated people were obtained from the UK trials COV001 and COV002, which included a single-blind randomized controlled phase 2/3 trial of AZD1222 (ChAdOx1 nCoV-19) in healthy adults. For TCRbeta chain sequencing, PBMC samples were collected from trial participants at day 0 and at day 28 after the second dose. Turning to this clone: Its recognized antigen is unknown. Base qualities are not recorded, but no much larger clone differs from it by a single base.

The CDR3 regions of human TCRbeta chains were analyzed by immunosequencing. As for how the authors treated the data: TCRs in the repertoires were compared against a reference library of SARS-CoV-2-specific TCRs that had been generated with the MIRA antigen-specificity platform. Breadth was defined as the fraction of unique TCRs that were SARS-CoV-2-associated. Depth was defined as the fraction of total T cells that were SARS-CoV-2-associated. Using the MIRA data, every spike-specific TCR was mapped to the spike region that the TCR reacted to and assigned to either a CD4 or a CD8 class. Log10-transformed breadth and depth values were compared by one-way ANOVA with Sidak's multiple comparisons tests. The table comes from immuneACCESS by way of TCRdb, which keeps in-frame sequences with V and J called. Part of the clones is missing from these tables; in studies checked, under half for an unresolved V gene and the rest for unknown reasons. The DNA was the basis for D and trimming; V, J and clone size are from that table. Present in this sample are roughly 55,000 clones, 89% of which were seen just once. Together, the top ten hold 2% of the sample.

The CDR3 runs 14 amino acids, cysteine and phenylalanine included. The CDR3 DNA has 42 bases and is translated from base 1. Via the germline V gene (reference sequence), CDR1 is SGHNT and CDR2 YYREEE. The junction shows trimming of 4 bases on V and 5 bases on J, plus 16 bases between the germline ends. The TCR originated in an adult in good health. The source was peripheral blood, collected on day 0 of AZD1222 vaccination. The V and J segments used are TRBV5-4 and TRBJ2-7; the D gene cannot be resolved reliably. This receptor has the CDR3 CASSPSSTRNEQYF. The sequenced DNA is TGTGCCAGCAGCCCGAGTAGCACACGCAACGAGCAGTACTTC.